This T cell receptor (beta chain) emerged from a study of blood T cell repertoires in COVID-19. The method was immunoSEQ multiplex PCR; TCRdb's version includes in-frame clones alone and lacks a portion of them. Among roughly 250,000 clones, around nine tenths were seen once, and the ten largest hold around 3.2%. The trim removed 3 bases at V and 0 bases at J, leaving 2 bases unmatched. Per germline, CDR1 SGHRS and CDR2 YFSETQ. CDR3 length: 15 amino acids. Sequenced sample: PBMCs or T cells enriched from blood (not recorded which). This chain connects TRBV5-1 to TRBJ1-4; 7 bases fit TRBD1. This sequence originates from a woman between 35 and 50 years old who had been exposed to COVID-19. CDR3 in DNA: TGCGCCAGCAGCTCCGGACAGGCAACTAATGAAAAACTGTTTTTT. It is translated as CASSSGQATNEKLFF.